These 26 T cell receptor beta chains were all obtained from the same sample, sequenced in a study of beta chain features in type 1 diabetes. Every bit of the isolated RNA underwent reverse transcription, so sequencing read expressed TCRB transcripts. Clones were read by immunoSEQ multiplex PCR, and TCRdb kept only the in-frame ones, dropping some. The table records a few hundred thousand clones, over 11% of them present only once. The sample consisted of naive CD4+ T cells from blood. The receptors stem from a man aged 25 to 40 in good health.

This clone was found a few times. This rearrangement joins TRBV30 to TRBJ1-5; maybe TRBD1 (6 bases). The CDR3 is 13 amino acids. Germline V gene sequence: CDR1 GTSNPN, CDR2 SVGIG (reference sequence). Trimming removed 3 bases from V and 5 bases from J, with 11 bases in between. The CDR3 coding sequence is TGTGCCTGGAGCGGACAGAGAGATCAGCCCCAGCATTTT. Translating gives CAWSGQRDQPQHF.

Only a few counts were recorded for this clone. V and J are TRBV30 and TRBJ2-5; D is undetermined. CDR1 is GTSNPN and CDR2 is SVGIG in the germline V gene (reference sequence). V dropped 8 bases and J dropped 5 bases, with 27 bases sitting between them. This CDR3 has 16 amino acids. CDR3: CAQTRSRHLPAETQYF. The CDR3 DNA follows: TGTGCCCAAACCCGGTCCAGGCACCTTCCCGCCGAGACCCAGTACTTC.

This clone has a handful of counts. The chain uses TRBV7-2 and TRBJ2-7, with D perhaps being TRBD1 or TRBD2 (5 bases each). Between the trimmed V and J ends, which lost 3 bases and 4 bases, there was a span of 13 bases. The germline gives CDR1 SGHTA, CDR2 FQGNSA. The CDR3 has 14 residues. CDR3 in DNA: TGTGCCAGCAGCTTCGACAGAGGGCCATACGAGCAGTACGTC. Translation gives CASSFDRGPYEQYV.

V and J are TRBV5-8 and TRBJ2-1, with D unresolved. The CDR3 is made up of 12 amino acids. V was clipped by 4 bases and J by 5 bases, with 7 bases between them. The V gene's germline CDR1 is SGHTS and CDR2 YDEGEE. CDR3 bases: TGTGCCAGCAGCCTGATCAACAATGAGCAGTTCTTC. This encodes CASSLINNEQFF.

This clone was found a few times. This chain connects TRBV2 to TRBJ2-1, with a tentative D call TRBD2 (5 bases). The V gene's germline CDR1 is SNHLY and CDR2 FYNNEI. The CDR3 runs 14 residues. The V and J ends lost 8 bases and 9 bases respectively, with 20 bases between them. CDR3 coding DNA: TGTGCCAGCCGCGGGCTGATAACTAGTTCTGAGCAGTTCTTC. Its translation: CASRGLITSSEQFF.

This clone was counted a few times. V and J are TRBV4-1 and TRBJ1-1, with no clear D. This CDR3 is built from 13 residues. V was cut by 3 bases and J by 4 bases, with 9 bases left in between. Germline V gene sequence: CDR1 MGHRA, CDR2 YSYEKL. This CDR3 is CASSHGVITEAFF. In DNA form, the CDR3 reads TGCGCCAGCAGCCATGGGGTCATCACTGAAGCTTTCTTT.

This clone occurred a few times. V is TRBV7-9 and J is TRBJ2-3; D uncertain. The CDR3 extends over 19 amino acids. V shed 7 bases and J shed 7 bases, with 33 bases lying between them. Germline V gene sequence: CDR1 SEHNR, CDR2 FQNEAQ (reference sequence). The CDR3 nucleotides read TGTGCCAGCAATCTGCTCGGAGCTACCAACCCGGTGGGTGCGAATACGCAGTATTTT. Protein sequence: CASNLLGATNPVGANTQYF.

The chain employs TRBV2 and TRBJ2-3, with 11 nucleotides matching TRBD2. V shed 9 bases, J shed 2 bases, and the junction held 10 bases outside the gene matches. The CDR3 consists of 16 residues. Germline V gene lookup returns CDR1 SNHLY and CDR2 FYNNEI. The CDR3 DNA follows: TGTGCCAGTGCAAATCCGGGACTAGCGGACACAGATACGCAGTATTTT. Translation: CASANPGLADTDTQYF.

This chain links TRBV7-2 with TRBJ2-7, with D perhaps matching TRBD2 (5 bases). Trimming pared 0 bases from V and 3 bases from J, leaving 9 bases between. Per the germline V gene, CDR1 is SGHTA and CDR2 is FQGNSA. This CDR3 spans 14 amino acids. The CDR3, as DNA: TGTGCCAGCAGCTTAGCTGGTGGGAGCTACGAGCAGTACGTC. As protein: CASSLAGGSYEQYV.

The CDR3 nucleotides read TGTGCCAGCAGCTTACAGGCCTCGAGGGAAAAACTGTTTTTT. It is translated as CASSLQASREKLFF. V usage is TRBV5-4 and J usage is TRBJ1-4; TRBD1 is a possible D gene (5 bases). Trimming pared 2 bases from V and 8 bases from J, leaving 13 bases between. Germline V gene sequence: CDR1 SGHNT, CDR2 YYREEE (reference sequence). This CDR3 has 14 residues.

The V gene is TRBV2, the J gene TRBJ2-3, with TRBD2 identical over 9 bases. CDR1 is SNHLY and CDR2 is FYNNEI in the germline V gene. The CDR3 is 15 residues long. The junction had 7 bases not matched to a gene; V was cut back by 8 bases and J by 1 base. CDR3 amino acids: CASEVWTSGTDTQYF. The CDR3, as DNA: TGTGCCAGCGAGGTTTGGACTAGCGGCACAGATACGCAGTATTTT.

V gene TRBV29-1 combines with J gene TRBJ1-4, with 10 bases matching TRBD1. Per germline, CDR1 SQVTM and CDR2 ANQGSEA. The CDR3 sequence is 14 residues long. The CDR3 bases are TGCAACCCCCGGGACAGGGGTCGAGTTGAAAAACTGTTTTTT. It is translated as CNPRDRGRVEKLFF.

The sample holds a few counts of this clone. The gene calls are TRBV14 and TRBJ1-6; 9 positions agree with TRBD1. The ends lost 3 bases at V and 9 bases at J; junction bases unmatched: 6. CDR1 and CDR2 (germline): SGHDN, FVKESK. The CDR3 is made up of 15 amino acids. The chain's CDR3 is CASSHKGQGRSPLHF. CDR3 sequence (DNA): TGTGCCAGCAGCCACAAAGGACAGGGGCGTTCACCCCTCCACTTT.

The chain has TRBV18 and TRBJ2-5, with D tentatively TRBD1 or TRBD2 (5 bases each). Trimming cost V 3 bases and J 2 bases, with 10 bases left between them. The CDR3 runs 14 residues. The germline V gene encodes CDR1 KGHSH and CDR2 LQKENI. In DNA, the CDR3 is TGTGCCAGCTCACCGACAGCGGCTCAAGAGACCCAGTACTTC. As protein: CASSPTAAQETQYF.

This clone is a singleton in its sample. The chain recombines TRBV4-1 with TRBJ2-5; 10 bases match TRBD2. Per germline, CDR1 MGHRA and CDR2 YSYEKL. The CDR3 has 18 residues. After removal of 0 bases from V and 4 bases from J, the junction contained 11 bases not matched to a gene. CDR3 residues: CASSQESLAGASGETQYF. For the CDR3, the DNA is TGCGCCAGCAGCCAAGAGTCGCTAGCGGGGGCCTCTGGAGAGACCCAGTACTTC.

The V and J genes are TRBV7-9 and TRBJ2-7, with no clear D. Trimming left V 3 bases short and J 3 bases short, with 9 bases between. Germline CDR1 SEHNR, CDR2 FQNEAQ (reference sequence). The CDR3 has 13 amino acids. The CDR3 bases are TGTGCCAGCAGCTTGCAGATTCGCTACGAGCAGTACTTC. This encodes CASSLQIRYEQYF. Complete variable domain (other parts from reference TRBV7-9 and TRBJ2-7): DTGVSQNPRHKITKRGQNVTFRCDPISEHNRLYWYRQTLGQGPEFLTYFQNEAQLEKSRLLSDRFSAERPKGSFSTLEIQRTEQGDSAMYLCASSLQIRYEQYFGPGTRLTVT.

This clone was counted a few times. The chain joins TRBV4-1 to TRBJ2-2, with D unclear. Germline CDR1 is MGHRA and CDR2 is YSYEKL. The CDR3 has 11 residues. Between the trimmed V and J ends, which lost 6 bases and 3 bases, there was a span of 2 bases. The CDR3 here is CASRHTGELFF. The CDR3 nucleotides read TGCGCCAGCAGACACACCGGGGAGCTGTTTTTT.

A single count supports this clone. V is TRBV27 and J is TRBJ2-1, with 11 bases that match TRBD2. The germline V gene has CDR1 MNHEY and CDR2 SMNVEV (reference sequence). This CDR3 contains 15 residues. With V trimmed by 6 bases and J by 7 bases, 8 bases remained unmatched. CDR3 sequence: CASRNPLAGVNEQFF. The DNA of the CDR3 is TGTGCCAGCAGAAACCCACTAGCGGGAGTAAATGAGCAGTTCTTC.

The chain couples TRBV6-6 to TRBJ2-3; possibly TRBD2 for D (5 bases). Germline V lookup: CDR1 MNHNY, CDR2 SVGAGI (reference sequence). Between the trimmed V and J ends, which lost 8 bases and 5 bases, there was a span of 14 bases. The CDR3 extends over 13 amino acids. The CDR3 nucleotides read TGTGCCAGCGGCGCGGGCTCGATAGATACGCAGTATTTT. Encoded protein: CASGAGSIDTQYF.

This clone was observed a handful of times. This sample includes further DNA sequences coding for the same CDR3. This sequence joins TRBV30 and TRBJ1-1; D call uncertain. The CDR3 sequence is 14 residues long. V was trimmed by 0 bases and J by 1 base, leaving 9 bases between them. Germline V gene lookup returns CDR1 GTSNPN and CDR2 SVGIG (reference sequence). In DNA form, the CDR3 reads TGTGCCTGGAGTGTACGCAGGCGGAACACTGAAGCTTTCTTT. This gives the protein CAWSVRRRNTEAFF.

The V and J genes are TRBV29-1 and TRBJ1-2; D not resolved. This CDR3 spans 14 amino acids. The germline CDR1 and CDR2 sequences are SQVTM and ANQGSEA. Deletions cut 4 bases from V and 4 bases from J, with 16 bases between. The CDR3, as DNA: TGCAGCGTTGGGTCCCCAAGGTTACCCTATGGCTACACCTTC. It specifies CSVGSPRLPYGYTF.

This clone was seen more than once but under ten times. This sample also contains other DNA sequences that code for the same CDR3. The CDR3 sequence: CSAGGRNQPQHF. The CDR3 nucleotides are TGCAGCGCCGGGGGTCGGAATCAGCCCCAGCATTTT. The chain carries TRBV29-1 and TRBJ1-5; D is possibly TRBD1 (5 bases). Trimming left V 7 bases short and J 4 bases short, with 11 bases between. The CDR3 runs 12 residues. Per the germline V gene, CDR1 is SQVTM and CDR2 is ANQGSEA.

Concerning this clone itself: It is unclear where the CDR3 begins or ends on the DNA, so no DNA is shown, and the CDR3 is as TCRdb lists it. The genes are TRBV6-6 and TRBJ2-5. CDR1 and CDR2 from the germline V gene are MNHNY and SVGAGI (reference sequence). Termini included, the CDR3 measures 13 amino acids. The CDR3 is CASRSSGRETQYF.

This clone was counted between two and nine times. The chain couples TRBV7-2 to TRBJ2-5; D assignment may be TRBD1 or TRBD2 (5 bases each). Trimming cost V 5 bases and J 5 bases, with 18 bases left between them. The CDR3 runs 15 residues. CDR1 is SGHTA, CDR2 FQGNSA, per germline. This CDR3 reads CASSLQGGGSETQYF. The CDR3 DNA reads TGTGCCAGCAGCCTGCAGGGTGGGGGTAGCGAGACCCAGTACTTC.

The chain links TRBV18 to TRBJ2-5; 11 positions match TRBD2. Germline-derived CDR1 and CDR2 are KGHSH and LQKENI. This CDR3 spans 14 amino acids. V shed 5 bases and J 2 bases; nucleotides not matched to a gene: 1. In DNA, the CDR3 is TGTGCCAGCTCAGGGACTAGCGGTCAAGAGACCCAGTACTTC. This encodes CASSGTSGQETQYF.

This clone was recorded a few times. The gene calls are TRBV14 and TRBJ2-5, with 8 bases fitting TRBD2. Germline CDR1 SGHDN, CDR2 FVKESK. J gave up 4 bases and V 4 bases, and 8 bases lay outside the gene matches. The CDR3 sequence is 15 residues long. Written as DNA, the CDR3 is TGTGCCAGCAGCCCCGGCCTGAGCGGGAGAGAGACCCAGTACTTC. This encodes CASSPGLSGRETQYF.